The 16 T cell receptor beta chains listed next were all sequenced from one sample in a study of response to subunit inactivated influenza vaccine. TCRdb ran MiXCR on the RT-PCR reads and lists one entry per CDR3 protein. The sample lists around 480,000 distinct CDR3 sequences; 15% to 20% were seen once. Specimen: CD4+ T cells sorted from PBMCs, collected roughly 24 months after vaccination. These receptor sequences come from a man between 45 and 75 years old who received an inactivated influenza vaccine.

The V call is TRBV12-3 or TRBV12-4, the J call TRBJ2-2, with D possibly TRBD1 on 6 matching bases. CDR3 length equals 16 residues. Trimming stripped 8 bases from V and 5 bases from J, with 21 bases between. CDR3 region: CASELGQRQGTGELFF. The CDR3 DNA sequence: TGTGCCAGCGAGCTGGGACAAAGACAAGGGACCGGGGAGCTGTTTTTT.

This chain joins TRBV20-1 and TRBJ2-7; the D gene is possibly TRBD1 (6 bases). This CDR3 has 14 amino acids. CDR1 is DFQATT and CDR2 is SNEGSKA in the germline V gene (reference sequence). Trimming removed 0 bases from V and 2 bases from J, with 11 bases in between. CDR3 nucleotide sequence: TGCAGTGCTAGAGACCCGGACAGACCCTACGAGCAGTACTTC. Encoded protein: CSARDPDRPYEQYF.

This clonotype has ten or more counts. The chain links TRBV5-5 to TRBJ2-5; unclear D gene. The CDR3 totals 15 residues. Germline CDR1 and CDR2: SGHKS and YYEKEE (reference sequence). Trimming took off 4 bases at V and 0 bases at J, with 13 bases between the two ends. The CDR3 loop is CASSPRHTYQETQYF. CDR3 nucleotide sequence: TGTGCCAGCAGCCCTCGACACACGTACCAAGAGACCCAGTACTTC.

The chain uses TRBV28 and TRBJ2-2; D is undetermined. This CDR3 contains 12 residues. Between the trimmed V and J ends, which lost 6 bases and 7 bases, there was a span of 9 bases. CDR1 is MDHEN, CDR2 SYDVKM, per germline. CDR3 residues: CASSYRSGELFF. CDR3 DNA: TGTGCCAGCAGCTACCGTAGCGGGGAGCTGTTTTTT.

Many counts were recorded for this clonotype. This chain connects TRBV7-9 to TRBJ2-1; 7 bases line up with TRBD1. This CDR3 comprises 15 residues. Germline values: CDR1 SEHNR, CDR2 FQNEAQ (reference sequence). V shed 5 bases, J shed 2 bases, and the junction held 6 bases outside the gene matches. CDR3 sequence (DNA): TGTGCCAGCAGCCCCCGGGACAGAGCCTACAATGAGCAGTTCTTC. Its protein product is CASSPRDRAYNEQFF.

The V and J genes are TRBV12-3 or TRBV12-4 and TRBJ2-5; TRBD1 aligns across 10 bases. This CDR3 is built from 17 residues. J was trimmed by 5 bases and V by 4 bases; bases with no gene match: 13. The CDR3 sequence is CASSSDLTPGQGETQYF. The CDR3 nucleotides read TGTGCCAGCAGTTCCGACCTGACTCCGGGACAGGGGGAGACCCAGTACTTC.

This chain joins TRBV28 and TRBJ2-7; tentatively, D is TRBD1 or TRBD2 (5 bases each). The germline CDR1 and CDR2 sequences are MDHEN and SYDVKM. V was trimmed by 6 bases and J by 0 bases, leaving 15 bases between them. This CDR3 contains 15 residues. CDR3 residues: CASSSPGRNSYEQYF. The CDR3 DNA follows: TGTGCCAGCAGCTCCCCGGGACGCAACTCCTACGAGCAGTACTTC.

In this sample, this clonotype turned up a few times. V and J are TRBV12-3 or TRBV12-4 and TRBJ2-6; 7 positions match TRBD1. Losses at the gene ends were 6 bases for V and 2 bases for J; bases not matched to a gene: 4. The CDR3 has 15 amino acids. The CDR3 sequence is CASRQTGAGANVLTF. CDR3 nucleotides: TGTGCCAGCAGGCAAACAGGGGCTGGGGCCAACGTCCTGACTTTC.

This clonotype has more than one count but fewer than ten. The genes are TRBV12-3 or TRBV12-4 and TRBJ2-7; D is unresolved. V lost 1 base to trimming and J lost 6 bases, with 13 bases between them. The CDR3 covers 14 residues. The CDR3 DNA reads as TGTGCCAGCAGTTTAGGGGTAGCTCGAGGCGAGCAGTACTTC. This gives the protein CASSLGVARGEQYF.

This sequence joins TRBV5-1 and TRBJ1-2, with a tentative D call TRBD1 (6 bases). This CDR3 region has 15 residues. Germline CDR1 SGHRS, CDR2 YFSETQ. Trimming left V 0 bases short and J 3 bases short, with 12 bases between. The CDR3 DNA reads TGCGCCAGCAGCTTGGGGGGGACAATCGACTATGGCTACACCTTC. Its translation: CASSLGGTIDYGYTF.

V is TRBV7-3 and J is TRBJ2-3, with unresolved D. The germline CDR1 and CDR2 sequences are SGHTA and FQGTGA. The CDR3 spans 13 residues. The V and J ends lost 4 bases and 4 bases respectively, with 9 bases between them. The CDR3 DNA follows: TGTGCCAGCAGCTCCTCGCAGGCAGATACGCAGTATTTT. It yields the protein CASSSSQADTQYF.

A few counts support this clonotype. The chain carries TRBV28 and TRBJ2-2; a weak D match, TRBD2 (6 bases). Germline assignment: CDR1 MDHEN and CDR2 SYDVKM. V was clipped by 3 bases and J by 3 bases, with 11 bases between them. The CDR3 is made up of 15 amino acids. In DNA, the CDR3 is TGTGCCAGCAGTTTGGGGGGTGGACACACCGGGGAGCTGTTTTTT. It yields the protein CASSLGGGHTGELFF.

Of note for this clonotype: One end of the junction is discordant with germline, which a read error may explain. V and J are TRBV20-1 and TRBJ2-4; possible D gene TRBD1, 6 bases. This CDR3 is 14 amino acids long. Germline loops: CDR1 DFQATT, CDR2 SNEGSKA (reference sequence). CDR3 coding DNA: TGCAGTGCTACGCACCTCCGGGACAAAGACATTCAGTACTTC. It encodes CSATHLRDKDIQYF.

The CDR3 loop is CASSLLYREADTQYF. DNA for the CDR3: TGCGCCAGCAGCTTGCTGTATCGAGAGGCAGATACGCAGTATTTT. The chain couples TRBV5-1 to TRBJ2-3; no reliable D call. Germline V gives CDR1 SGHRS, CDR2 YFSETQ. Trimming removed 1 base at V and 4 bases at J, with 13 bases between. The CDR3 sequence is 15 residues long.

The chain has TRBV7-2 and TRBJ2-5; tentatively, D is TRBD1 (6 bases). The V and J ends lost 5 bases and 1 base respectively, with 14 bases between them. The CDR3 loop spans 15 amino acids. Germline assignment: CDR1 SGHTA and CDR2 FQGNSA. The CDR3 sequence is CASSALGATQETQYF. The DNA for the CDR3 is TGTGCCAGCAGCGCCCTGGGGGCCACCCAAGAGACCCAGTACTTC.

The V call is TRBV19, the J call TRBJ1-5; possibly TRBD1 for D (6 bases). The V and J ends lost 7 bases and 2 bases respectively, with 18 bases between them. Germline V lookup: CDR1 LNHDA, CDR2 SQIVND (reference sequence). There are 16 residues in the CDR3. As DNA, the CDR3 is TGTGCCAGTACCCTTCGGTCCAGGGGAGGCAATCAGCCCCAGCATTTT. Protein sequence: CASTLRSRGGNQPQHF.